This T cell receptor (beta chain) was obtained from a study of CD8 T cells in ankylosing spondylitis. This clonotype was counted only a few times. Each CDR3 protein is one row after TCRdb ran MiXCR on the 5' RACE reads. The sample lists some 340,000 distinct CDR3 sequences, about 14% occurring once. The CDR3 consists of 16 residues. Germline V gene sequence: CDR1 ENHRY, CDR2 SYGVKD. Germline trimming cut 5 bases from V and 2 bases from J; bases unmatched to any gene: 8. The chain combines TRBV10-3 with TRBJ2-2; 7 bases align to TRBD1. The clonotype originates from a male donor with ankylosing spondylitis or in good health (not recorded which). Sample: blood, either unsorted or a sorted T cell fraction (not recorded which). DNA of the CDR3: TGTGCCATCAGTAAGGGACAGACCTATAACACCGGGGAGCTGTTTTTT. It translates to CAISKGQTYNTGELFF.